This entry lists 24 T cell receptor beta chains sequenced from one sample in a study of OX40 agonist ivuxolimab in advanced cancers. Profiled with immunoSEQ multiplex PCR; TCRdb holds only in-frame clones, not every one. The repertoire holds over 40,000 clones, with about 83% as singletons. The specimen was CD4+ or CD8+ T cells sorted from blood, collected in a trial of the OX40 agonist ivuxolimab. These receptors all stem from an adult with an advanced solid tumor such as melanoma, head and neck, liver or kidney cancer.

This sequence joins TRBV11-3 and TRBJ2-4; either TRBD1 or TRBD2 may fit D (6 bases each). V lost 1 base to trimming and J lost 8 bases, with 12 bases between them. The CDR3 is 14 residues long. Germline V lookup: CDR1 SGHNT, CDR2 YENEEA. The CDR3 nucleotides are TGTGCCAGCAGCTTAGCAGGGGAGGCTGACATTCAGTACTTC. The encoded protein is CASSLAGEADIQYF.

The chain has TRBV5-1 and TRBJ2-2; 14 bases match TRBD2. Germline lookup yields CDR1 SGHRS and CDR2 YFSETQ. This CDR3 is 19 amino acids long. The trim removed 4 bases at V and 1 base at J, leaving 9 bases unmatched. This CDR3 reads CASSPKTSGRARNTGELFF. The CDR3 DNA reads TGCGCCAGCAGCCCGAAGACTAGCGGGAGGGCCAGGAACACCGGGGAGCTGTTTTTT.

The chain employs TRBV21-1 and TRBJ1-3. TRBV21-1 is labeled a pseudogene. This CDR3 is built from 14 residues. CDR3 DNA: TGTGCCAGCAGCAAAGTAAGCTCTGGAAACACCATATATTTT. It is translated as CASSKVSSGNTIYF.

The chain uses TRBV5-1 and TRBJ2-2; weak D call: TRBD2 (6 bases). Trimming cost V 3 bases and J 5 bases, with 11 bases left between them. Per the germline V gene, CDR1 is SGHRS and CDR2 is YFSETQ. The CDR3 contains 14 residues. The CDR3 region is CASSSGGGTGELFF. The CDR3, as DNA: TGCGCCAGCAGCTCAGGCGGAGGGACCGGGGAGCTGTTTTTT. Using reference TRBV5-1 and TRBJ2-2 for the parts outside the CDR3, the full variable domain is KAGVTQTPRYLIKTRGQQVTLSCSPISGHRSVSWYQQTPGQGLQFLFEYFSETQRNKGNFPGRFSGRQFSNSRSEMNVSTLELGDSALYLCASSSGGGTGELFFGEGSRLTVL.

The CDR3 spells CASRRDVDYNEQFF. CDR3 sequence (DNA): TGCGCCAGCAGAAGGGACGTAGACTACAATGAGCAGTTCTTC. J is TRBJ2-1 and V is TRBV10-1, with D perhaps TRBD1 or TRBD2 (5 bases each). This CDR3 has 14 amino acids. Germline V lookup: CDR1 WNHNN, CDR2 SYGVQD (reference sequence). V was shortened by 6 bases and J by 3 bases, with 12 bases between the two germline ends.

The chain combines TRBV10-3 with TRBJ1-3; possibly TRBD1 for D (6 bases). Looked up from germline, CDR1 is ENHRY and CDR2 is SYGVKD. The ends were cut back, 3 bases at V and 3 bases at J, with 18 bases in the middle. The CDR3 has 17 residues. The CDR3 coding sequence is TGTGCCATCAGTGATACCAGGGGAGCTCCTTTTGGAAACACCATATATTTT. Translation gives CAISDTRGAPFGNTIYF.

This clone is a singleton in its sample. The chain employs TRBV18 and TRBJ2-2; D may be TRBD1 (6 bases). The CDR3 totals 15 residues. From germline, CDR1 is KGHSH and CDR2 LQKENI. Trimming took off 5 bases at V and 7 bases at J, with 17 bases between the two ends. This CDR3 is CASSGTDRFNGELFF. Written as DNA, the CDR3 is TGTGCCAGCTCAGGCACCGACAGGTTTAACGGGGAGCTGTTTTTT.

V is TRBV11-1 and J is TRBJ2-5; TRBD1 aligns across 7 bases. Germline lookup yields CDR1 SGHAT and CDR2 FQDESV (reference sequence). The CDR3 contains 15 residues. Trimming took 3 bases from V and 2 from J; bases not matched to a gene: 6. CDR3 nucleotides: TGTGCCAGCAGCTTTCAAGGGGGCCGTCAAGAGACCCAGTACTTC. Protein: CASSFQGGRQETQYF.

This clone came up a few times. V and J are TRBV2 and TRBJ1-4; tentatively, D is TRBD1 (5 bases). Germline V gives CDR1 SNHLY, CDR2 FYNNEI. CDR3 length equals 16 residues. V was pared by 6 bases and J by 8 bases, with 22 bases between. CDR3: CASSTGGLAGREKLFF. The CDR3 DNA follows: TGTGCCAGCAGCACCGGCGGGTTGGCAGGGCGCGAAAAACTGTTTTTT.

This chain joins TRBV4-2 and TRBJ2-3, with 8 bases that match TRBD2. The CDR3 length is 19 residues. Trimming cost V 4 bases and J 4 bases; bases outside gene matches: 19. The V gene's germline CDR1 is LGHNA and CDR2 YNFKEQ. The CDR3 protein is CASSPRGGRREFRADTQYF. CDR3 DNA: TGTGCCAGCAGCCCGCGCGGGGGGCGGCGGGAGTTTAGGGCAGATACGCAGTATTTT.

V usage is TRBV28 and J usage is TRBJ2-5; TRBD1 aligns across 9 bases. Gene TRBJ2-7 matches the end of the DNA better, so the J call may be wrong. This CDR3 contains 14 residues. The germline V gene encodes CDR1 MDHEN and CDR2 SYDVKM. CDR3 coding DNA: TGTGCCAGCAGCAGACAGGGGGGCCTCTACGAGCAGTACTTC. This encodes CASSRQGGLYEQYF.

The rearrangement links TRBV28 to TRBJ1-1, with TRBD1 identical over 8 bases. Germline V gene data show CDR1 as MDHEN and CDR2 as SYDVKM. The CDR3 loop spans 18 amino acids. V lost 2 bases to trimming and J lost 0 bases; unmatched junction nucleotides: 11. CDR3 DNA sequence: TGTGCCAGCAGTTTAGGGAGACAGGGGTTCGGAATGAACACTGAAGCTTTCTTT. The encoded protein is CASSLGRQGFGMNTEAFF.

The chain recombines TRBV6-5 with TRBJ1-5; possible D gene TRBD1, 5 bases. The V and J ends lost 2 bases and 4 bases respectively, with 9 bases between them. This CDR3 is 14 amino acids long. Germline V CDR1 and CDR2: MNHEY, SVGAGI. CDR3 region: CASSYMTDNQPQHF. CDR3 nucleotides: TGTGCCAGCAGTTACATGACAGATAATCAGCCCCAGCATTTT.

CDR3 in amino acids: CASSLTGSNEKLFF. The DNA for the CDR3 is TGTGCCAGCAGCCTGACAGGATCTAATGAAAAACTGTTTTTT. The V gene is TRBV6-6, the J gene TRBJ1-4; possibly TRBD1 for D (6 bases). The CDR3 loop spans 14 amino acids. Trimming took off 6 bases at V and 3 bases at J, with 11 bases between the two ends. CDR1 is MNHNY and CDR2 is SVGAGI in the germline V gene (reference sequence).

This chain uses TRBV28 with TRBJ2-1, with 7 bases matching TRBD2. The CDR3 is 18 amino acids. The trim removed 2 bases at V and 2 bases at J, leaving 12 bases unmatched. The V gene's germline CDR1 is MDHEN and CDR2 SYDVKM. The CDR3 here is CASSLLPGLEETYNEQFF. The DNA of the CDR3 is TGTGCCAGCAGTTTACTACCCGGACTAGAGGAAACCTACAATGAGCAGTTCTTC.

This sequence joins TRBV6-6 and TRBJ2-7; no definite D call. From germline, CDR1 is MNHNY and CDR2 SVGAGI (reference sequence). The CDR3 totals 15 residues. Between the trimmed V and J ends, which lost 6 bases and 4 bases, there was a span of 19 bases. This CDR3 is CASSSHGGTSYEQYF. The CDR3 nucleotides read TGTGCCAGCAGCTCGCATGGCGGTACTTCTTACGAGCAGTACTTC.

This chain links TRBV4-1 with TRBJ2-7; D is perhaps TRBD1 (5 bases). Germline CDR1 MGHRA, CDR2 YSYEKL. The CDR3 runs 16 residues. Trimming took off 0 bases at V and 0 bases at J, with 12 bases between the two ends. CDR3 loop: CASSQDRHRSSYEQYF. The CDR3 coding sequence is TGCGCCAGCAGCCAAGATCGCCACAGGAGCTCCTACGAGCAGTACTTC.

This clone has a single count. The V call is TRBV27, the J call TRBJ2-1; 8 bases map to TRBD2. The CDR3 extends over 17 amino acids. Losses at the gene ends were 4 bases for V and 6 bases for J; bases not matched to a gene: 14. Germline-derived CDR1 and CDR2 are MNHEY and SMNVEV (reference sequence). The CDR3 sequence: CASSYRLLAAKINEQFF. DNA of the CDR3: TGTGCCAGCAGTTATCGCCTACTAGCGGCCAAAATCAATGAGCAGTTCTTC.

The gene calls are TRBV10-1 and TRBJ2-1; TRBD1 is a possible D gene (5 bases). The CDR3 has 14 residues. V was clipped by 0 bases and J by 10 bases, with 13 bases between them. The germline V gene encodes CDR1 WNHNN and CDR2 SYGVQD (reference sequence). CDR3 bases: TGCGCCAGCAGTGAGTCGAGGCTGTCAGGGGAGCAGTTCTTC. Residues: CASSESRLSGEQFF.

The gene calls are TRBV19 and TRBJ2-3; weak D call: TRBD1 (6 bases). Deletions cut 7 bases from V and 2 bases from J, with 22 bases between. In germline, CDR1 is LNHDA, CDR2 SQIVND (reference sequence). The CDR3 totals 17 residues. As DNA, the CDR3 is TGTGCCAGTATCCTCAGGGCCTCGGACAGAATCACAGATACGCAGTATTTT. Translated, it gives CASILRASDRITDTQYF.

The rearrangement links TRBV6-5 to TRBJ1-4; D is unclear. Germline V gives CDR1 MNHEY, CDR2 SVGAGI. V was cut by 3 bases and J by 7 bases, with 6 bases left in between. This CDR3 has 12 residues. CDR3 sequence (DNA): TGTGCCAGCAGTTATGAGGGTGAAAAACTGTTTTTT. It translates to CASSYEGEKLFF.

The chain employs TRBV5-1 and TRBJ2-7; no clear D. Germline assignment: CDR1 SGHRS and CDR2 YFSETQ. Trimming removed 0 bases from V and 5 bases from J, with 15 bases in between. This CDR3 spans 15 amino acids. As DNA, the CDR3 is TGCGCCAGCAGCTTGGGGCAGCCTGACGCCGACGAGCAGTACTTC. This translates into CASSLGQPDADEQYF.

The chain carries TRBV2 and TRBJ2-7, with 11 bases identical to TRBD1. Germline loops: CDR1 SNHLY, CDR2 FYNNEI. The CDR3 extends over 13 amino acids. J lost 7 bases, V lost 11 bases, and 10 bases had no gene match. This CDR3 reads CAGRTGGLGEQYF. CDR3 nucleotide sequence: TGTGCCGGACGGACAGGGGGCTTGGGGGAGCAGTACTTC.

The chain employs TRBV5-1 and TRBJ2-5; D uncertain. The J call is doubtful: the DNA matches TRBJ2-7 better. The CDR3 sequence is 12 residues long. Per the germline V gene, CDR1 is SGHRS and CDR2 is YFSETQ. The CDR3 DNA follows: TGCGCCAGCAGCTTGAACAACTACGAGCAGTACTTC. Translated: CASSLNNYEQYF.